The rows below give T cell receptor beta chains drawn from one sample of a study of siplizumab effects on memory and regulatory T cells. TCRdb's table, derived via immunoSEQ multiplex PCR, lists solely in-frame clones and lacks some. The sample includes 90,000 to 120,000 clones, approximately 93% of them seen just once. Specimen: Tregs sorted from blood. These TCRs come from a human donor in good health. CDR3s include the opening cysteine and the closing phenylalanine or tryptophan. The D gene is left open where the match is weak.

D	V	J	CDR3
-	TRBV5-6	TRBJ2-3	CASSLEGTFTDTQYF
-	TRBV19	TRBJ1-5	CASSKRVGNQPQHF
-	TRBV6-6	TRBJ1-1	CASSFKGQHTEAFF
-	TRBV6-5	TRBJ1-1	CASRYLSGTEAFF
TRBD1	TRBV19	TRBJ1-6	CASSRDSYNSPLHF
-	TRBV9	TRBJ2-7	CASSVGAEAYEQYF
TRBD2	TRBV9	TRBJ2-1	CASSVGTGRAGGAAEQFF
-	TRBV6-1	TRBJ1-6	CASSVTPGNSPLHF
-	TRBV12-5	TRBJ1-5	CASGWGGGHNQPQHF
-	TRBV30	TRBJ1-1	CAWSAGLFTEAFF
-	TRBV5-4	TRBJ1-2	CASSLERGAGGYTF
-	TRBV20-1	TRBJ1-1	CSARGLVEAFF
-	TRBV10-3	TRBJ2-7	CAISEANTGPTYEQYF
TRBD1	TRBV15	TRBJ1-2	CATSRDYTGDRGYTF
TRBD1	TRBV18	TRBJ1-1	CASSLLQGGPMNTEAFF
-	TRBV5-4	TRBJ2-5	CASSRFQETQYF
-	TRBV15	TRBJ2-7	CATSRLGGGRDEQYF
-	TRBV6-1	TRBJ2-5	CASSVFSAVPRSETQYF
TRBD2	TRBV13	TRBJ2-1	CASSLAGLAARGEQFF
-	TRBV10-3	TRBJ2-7	CAIRWARNYEQYF
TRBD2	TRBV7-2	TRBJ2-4	CASSANMGTSTLAKNIQYF
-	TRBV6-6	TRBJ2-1	CASSPQGYSYNEQFF
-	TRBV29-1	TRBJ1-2	CSAVGQGRGYTF
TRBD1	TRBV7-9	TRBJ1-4	CASSSQGQNNEKLFF
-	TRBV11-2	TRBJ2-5	CASSLVGRGARGETQYF
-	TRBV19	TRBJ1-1	CASRRQMNTEAFF
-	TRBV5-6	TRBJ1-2	CASSLDQAPVGGYTF
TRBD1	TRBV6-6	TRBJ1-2	CASSTPGQGSYGYTF
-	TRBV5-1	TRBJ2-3	CASSFGADTQYF
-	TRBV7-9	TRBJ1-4	CASSAPLGRGLGEKLFF
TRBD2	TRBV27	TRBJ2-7	CASSLTSGRYGYEQYF